This entry lists 26 T cell receptor beta chains sequenced from one sample in a study of blood T cell repertoires in COVID-19. Libraries were prepared by immunoSEQ multiplex PCR; TCRdb keeps only in-frame clonotypes and omits some of them. The sample has under 300,000 clones, roughly 87% seen once. Sequencing was carried out using peripheral blood. These receptor sequences come from a man in his fifties or sixties who had recovered from COVID-19.

This chain links TRBV6-5 with TRBJ1-2; TRBD1 aligns across 10 bases. CDR3 length equals 14 residues. The V and J ends lost 8 bases and 8 bases, in that order; junction bases with no gene match: 11. Germline loops: CDR1 MNHEY, CDR2 SVGAGI. The CDR3: CASQRDRGIDGYTF. In DNA, the CDR3 is TGTGCCAGCCAACGGGACAGGGGAATAGACGGCTACACCTTC.

The chain uses TRBV4-1 and TRBJ2-3, with TRBD1 as a possible D gene (6 bases). The CDR3 sequence is 17 residues long. V was cut by 3 bases and J by 3 bases, with 19 bases left in between. Germline values: CDR1 MGHRA, CDR2 YSYEKL. The CDR3 protein is CASSQYQTGEITDTQYF. The CDR3 DNA follows: TGCGCCAGCAGCCAGTACCAGACAGGCGAGATTACAGATACGCAGTATTTT.

In this sample, this clone turned up a few times. The gene calls are TRBV2 and TRBJ2-3; D not certain. Germline CDR1 SNHLY, CDR2 FYNNEI. Trimming left V 1 base short and J 5 bases short, with 10 bases between. This CDR3 has 14 amino acids. The CDR3 loop reads CASSEGHGLDTQYF. The DNA for the CDR3 is TGTGCCAGCAGTGAAGGTCATGGCCTAGATACGCAGTATTTT. Together with reference TRBV2 and TRBJ2-3, the CDR3 gives the full variable domain: EPEVTQTPSHQVTQMGQEVILRCVPISNHLYFYWYRQILGQKVEFLVSFYNNEISEKSEIFDDQFSVERPDGSNFTLKIRSTKLEDSAMYFCASSEGHGLDTQYFGPGTRLTVL.

The count of this clone is one. V gene TRBV5-5 combines with J gene TRBJ1-5; 7 nucleotides agree with TRBD1. The CDR3 contains 17 residues. J gave up 7 bases and V 2 bases, and 15 bases lay outside the gene matches. From germline, CDR1 is SGHKS and CDR2 YYEKEE (reference sequence). The CDR3 sequence: CASSLRSVGQREQPQHF. In nucleotides, the CDR3 is TGTGCCAGCAGCTTACGCTCCGTGGGACAGAGGGAACAGCCCCAGCATTTT. Full variable domain (outside the CDR3, taken from reference TRBV5-5 and TRBJ1-5): DAGVTQSPTHLIKTRGQQVTLRCSPISGHKSVSWYQQVLGQGPQFIFQYYEKEERGRGNFPDRFSARQFPNYSSELNVNALLLGDSALYLCASSLRSVGQREQPQHFGDGTRLSIL.

This clone was recorded once. This chain joins TRBV19 and TRBJ2-6; D gene ambiguous. The germline CDR1 and CDR2 sequences are LNHDA and SQIVND (reference sequence). Trimming removed 1 base at V and 0 bases at J, with 10 bases between. This CDR3 has 17 residues. The CDR3 DNA follows: TGTGCCAGTAGTATAGCTCCGCTGAGCTCTGGGGCCAACGTCCTGACTTTC. Translation: CASSIAPLSSGANVLTF.

The J gene is TRBJ2-7, the V gene TRBV5-6; D is possibly TRBD2 (5 bases). Germline V gene sequence: CDR1 SGHDT, CDR2 YYEEEE. The CDR3 runs to 15 residues. Between the trimmed V and J ends, which lost 0 bases and 0 bases, there was a span of 10 bases. Here the CDR3 DNA reads TGTGCCAGCAGCTTGGCTAGCTCGCTCTCCTACGAGCAGTACGTC. This encodes CASSLASSLSYEQYV.

In the case of this clone: Germline and junction disagree at one end, which may indicate a read error. The rearrangement uses TRBV19 and TRBJ1-2; the D gene is possibly TRBD1 (6 bases). CDR1 LNHDA and CDR2 SQIVND come from the germline V gene (reference sequence). CDR3 length: 17 residues. CDR3 residues: CVSSPRSVTGSGYGYTF. CDR3 in DNA: TGTGTCAGTAGCCCAAGGAGCGTAACAGGGAGCGGATATGGCTACACCTTC.

This chain's CDR3 is CASSYNERDTF. The CDR3 region has the DNA TGTGCCAGCAGTTACAATGAGAGGGACACCTTC. The chain is built from TRBV6-6 and TRBJ1-2; the D is unclear. V gave up 2 bases and J gave up 12 bases, with 10 bases separating them. CDR3 size: 11 residues. Germline V gene lookup returns CDR1 MNHNY and CDR2 SVGAGI (reference sequence).

DNA of the CDR3: TGTGCCAGCAGGACAGAACGGTCTGAAAAACTGTTTTTT. It encodes CASRTERSEKLFF. This chain uses TRBV11-2 with TRBJ1-4; a weak D match, TRBD1 (5 bases). V was pared by 6 bases and J by 7 bases, with 12 bases between. Germline V CDR1 and CDR2: SGHAT, FQNNGV. CDR3 length: 13 residues.

The chain combines TRBV12-5 with TRBJ2-2; D remains unclear. This CDR3 region has 13 residues. Looked up from germline, CDR1 is LGHNT and CDR2 is FRNRAP. Trimming took off 3 bases at V and 3 bases at J, with 5 bases between the two ends. The CDR3 nucleotides are TGTGCTAGTGGTTTTTATCACACCGGGGAGCTGTTTTTT. Residues: CASGFYHTGELFF. The full variable domain, in which reference TRBV12-5 and TRBJ2-2 provide the parts outside the CDR3, is DARVTQTPRHKVTEMGQEVTMRCQPILGHNTVFWYRQTMMQGLELLAYFRNRAPLDDSGMPKDRFSAEMPDATLATLKIQPSEPRDSAVYFCASGFYHTGELFFGEGSRLTVL.

The chain uses TRBV5-1 and TRBJ2-1; 11 bases agree with TRBD2. Germline V lookup: CDR1 SGHRS, CDR2 YFSETQ. This CDR3 is 15 amino acids long. V dropped 0 bases and J dropped 10; count of bases not matched to a gene: 6. CDR3 loop: CASSLGLAGRGEQFF. CDR3 bases: TGCGCCAGCAGCTTGGGACTAGCGGGGAGGGGGGAGCAGTTCTTC.

The chain links TRBV6-6 to TRBJ1-1; possibly TRBD1 for D (6 bases). This CDR3 spans 12 amino acids. Looked up from germline, CDR1 is MNHNY and CDR2 is SVGAGI (reference sequence). V shed 6 bases and J shed 9 bases, with 14 bases lying between them. The chain's CDR3 is CASRKDSRKAFF. DNA for the CDR3: TGTGCCAGCAGGAAGGACAGTCGCAAAGCTTTCTTT.

The chain is built from TRBV19 and TRBJ2-3; TRBD1 matches at 9 bases. The CDR3 runs to 15 residues. CDR1 and CDR2 from the germline V gene are LNHDA and SQIVND (reference sequence). Unmatched junction bases numbered 2, after V lost 0 bases and J lost 4 bases. CDR3 coding DNA: TGTGCCAGTAGTATAGACAGGACAGGGGCAGATACGCAGTATTTT. Translation: CASSIDRTGADTQYF.

This clone was counted a single time. The V gene is TRBV19, the J gene TRBJ2-3; 9 nucleotides line up with TRBD2. CDR3 length: 14 amino acids. V trimming: 6 bases; J trimming: 6 bases; junction bases outside the gene matches: 7. CDR1 and CDR2 from the germline V gene are LNHDA and SQIVND (reference sequence). The CDR3, as DNA: TGTGCCAGTAGGTCGGCTAGCGGGGCGGATACGCAGTATTTT. Translating gives CASRSASGADTQYF.

The V and J genes are TRBV24-1 and TRBJ2-7; 7 bases align to TRBD1. CDR1 is KGHDR, CDR2 SFDVKD, per germline. The V gene end was trimmed by 4 bases and the J gene end by 1 base; junction bases not matched to a gene: 3. CDR3 length: 14 residues. This chain's CDR3 is CATSDPDRSYEQYF. CDR3 DNA sequence: TGTGCCACCAGTGACCCGGACAGGTCCTACGAGCAGTACTTC.

The V and J genes are TRBV6-6 and TRBJ1-1; no firm D call. V gave up 4 bases and J gave up 2 bases, with 11 bases separating them. The germline CDR1 and CDR2 sequences are MNHNY and SVGAGI (reference sequence). The CDR3 sequence is 14 residues long. The CDR3 spells CASSSRLPNTEAFF. CDR3 coding DNA: TGTGCCAGCAGTTCCAGGCTACCTAACACTGAAGCTTTCTTT.

This chain uses TRBV21-1 with TRBJ2-3; the D call in the table, TRBD1, was not verified against the DNA. TRBV21-1 constitutes a pseudogene. The CDR3 is made up of 17 amino acids. The CDR3 bases are TGTGCCAGCAGCAAAGCGTCGGACAGGGGTAGGACAGATACGCAGTATTTT. This translates into CASSKASDRGRTDTQYF.

J is TRBJ1-3 and V is TRBV9; no clear D. The germline V and J ends were trimmed by 0 bases and 0 bases, with 10 bases remaining between them. This CDR3 region has 16 residues. CDR1 is SGDLS and CDR2 is YYNGEE in the germline V gene. CDR3 nucleotide sequence: TGTGCCAGCAGCGTAGCCGCAGGCCTCTCTGGAAACACCATATATTTT. Translating it yields CASSVAAGLSGNTIYF.

The chain links TRBV6-2 or TRBV6-3 to TRBJ1-2; 9 bases match TRBD1. The trim removed 6 bases at V and 8 bases at J, leaving 25 bases unmatched. Germline lookup yields CDR1 MNHEY and CDR2 SVGEGT. This CDR3 has 19 amino acids. The CDR3 spells CASSPLAGTGRSAVYGYTF. CDR3 sequence (DNA): TGTGCCAGCAGCCCTCTAGCCGGGACAGGGCGTTCTGCAGTCTACGGCTACACCTTC.

The chain carries TRBV19 and TRBJ1-4, with TRBD1 matching 8 bases. Germline CDR1 reads LNHDA; CDR2 reads SQIVND (reference sequence). The CDR3 has 16 amino acids. With V trimmed by 5 bases and J by 5 bases, 10 bases remained unmatched. CDR3 protein: CASSLQRTGMNEKLFF. The CDR3 region has the DNA TGTGCCAGTAGTTTACAAAGGACAGGGATGAATGAAAAACTGTTTTTT.

The chain combines TRBV19 with TRBJ1-5; no clear D. V was clipped by 4 bases and J by 2 bases, with 12 bases between them. Per the germline V gene, CDR1 is LNHDA and CDR2 is SQIVND (reference sequence). The CDR3 extends over 15 amino acids. In DNA, the CDR3 is TGTGCCAGTAGTAAGTACAGTCAAGGCAATCAGCCCCAGCATTTT. It specifies CASSKYSQGNQPQHF.

The V call is TRBV11-2, the J call TRBJ1-2; D is ambiguous. Germline V gene data show CDR1 as SGHAT and CDR2 as FQNNGV. The CDR3 is 14 amino acids. V gave up 1 base and J gave up 5 bases, with 11 bases separating them. The CDR3: CASSLGSRLYGYTF. The CDR3 bases are TGTGCCAGCAGCTTAGGTTCGCGGTTGTATGGCTACACCTTC.

The sample holds a few counts of this clone. CDR3 sequence reads: CASSPTDRQETQYF. For the CDR3, the DNA is TGTGCCAGCAGTCCAACGGACAGACAAGAGACCCAGTACTTC. The chain combines TRBV3-1 (or the pseudogene TRBV3-2) with TRBJ2-5; weak D call: TRBD1 (6 bases). Per the germline V gene, CDR1 is LGHDT and CDR2 is YNNKEL (reference sequence). Trimming stripped 6 bases from V and 2 bases from J, with 13 bases between. The CDR3 runs 14 residues.

This clone was recorded only once. This chain connects TRBV12-5 to TRBJ2-2; TRBD1 might be the D (6 bases). V was pared by 4 bases and J by 0 bases, with 12 bases between. The CDR3 sequence is 16 residues long. The germline V gene has CDR1 LGHNT and CDR2 FRNRAP. CDR3 nucleotides: TGTGCTAGTGGTTCCGGGACACCCTCGAACACCGGGGAGCTGTTTTTT. Translating it yields CASGSGTPSNTGELFF.

With respect to this clone: Other nucleotide sequences in the sample specify the same CDR3. The chain has TRBV3-1 (or the pseudogene TRBV3-2) and TRBJ2-3, with TRBD1 matching over 7 bases. This CDR3 comprises 13 residues. The junction had 0 bases not matched to a gene; V was cut back by 2 bases and J by 4 bases. Germline lookup yields CDR1 LGHDT and CDR2 YNNKEL (reference sequence). For the CDR3, the DNA is TGTGCCAGCAGCCAACAGGGGGCAGATACGCAGTATTTT. Translating it yields CASSQQGADTQYF.

The chain recombines TRBV20-1 with TRBJ2-1, with 9 bases fitting TRBD2. V was clipped by 6 bases and J by 5 bases; unmatched bases: 11. This CDR3 is built from 15 residues. CDR1 is DFQATT, CDR2 SNEGSKA, per germline (reference sequence). The CDR3 region has the DNA TGCAGTGCCAGTAGCGGGGGTCACAAGAACAATGAGCAGTTCTTC. Protein: CSASSGGHKNNEQFF.